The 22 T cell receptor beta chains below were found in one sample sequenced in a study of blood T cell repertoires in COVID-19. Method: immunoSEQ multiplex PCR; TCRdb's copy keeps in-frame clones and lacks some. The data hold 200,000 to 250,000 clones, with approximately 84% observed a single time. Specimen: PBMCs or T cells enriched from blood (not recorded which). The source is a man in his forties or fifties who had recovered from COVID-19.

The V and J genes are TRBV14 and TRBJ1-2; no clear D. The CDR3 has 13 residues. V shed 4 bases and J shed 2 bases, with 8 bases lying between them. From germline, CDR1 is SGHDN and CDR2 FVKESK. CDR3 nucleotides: TGTGCCAGCAGCCGGGCTACCAACTATGGCTACACCTTC. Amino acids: CASSRATNYGYTF. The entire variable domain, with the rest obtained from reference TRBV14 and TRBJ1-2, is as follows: EAGVTQFPSHSVIEKGQTVTLRCDPISGHDNLYWYRRVMGKEIKFLLHFVKESKQDESGMPNNRFLAERTGGTYSTLKVQPAELEDSGVYFCASSRATNYGYTFGSGTRLTVV.

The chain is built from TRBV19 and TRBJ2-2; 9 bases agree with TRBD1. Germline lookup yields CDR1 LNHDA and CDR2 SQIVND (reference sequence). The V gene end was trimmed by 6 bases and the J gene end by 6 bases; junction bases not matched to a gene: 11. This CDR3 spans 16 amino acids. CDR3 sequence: CASSPLRDRVAGELFF. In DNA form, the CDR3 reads TGTGCCAGTAGCCCCCTCCGGGACAGGGTTGCCGGGGAGCTGTTTTTT.

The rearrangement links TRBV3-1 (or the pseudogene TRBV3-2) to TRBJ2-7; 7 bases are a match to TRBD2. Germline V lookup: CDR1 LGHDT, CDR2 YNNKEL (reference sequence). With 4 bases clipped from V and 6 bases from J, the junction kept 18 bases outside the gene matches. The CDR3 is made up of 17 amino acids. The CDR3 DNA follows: TGTGCCAGCAGCCTAGGGGACTACCGCCCGGGGATCGGCGAGCAGTACTTC. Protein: CASSLGDYRPGIGEQYF.

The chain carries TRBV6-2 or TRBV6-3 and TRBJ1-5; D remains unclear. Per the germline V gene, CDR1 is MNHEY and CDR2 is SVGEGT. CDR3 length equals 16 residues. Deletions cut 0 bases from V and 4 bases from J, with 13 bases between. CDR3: CASSYSTTDENQPQHF. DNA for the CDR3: TGTGCCAGCAGTTACTCGACTACTGACGAGAATCAGCCCCAGCATTTT.

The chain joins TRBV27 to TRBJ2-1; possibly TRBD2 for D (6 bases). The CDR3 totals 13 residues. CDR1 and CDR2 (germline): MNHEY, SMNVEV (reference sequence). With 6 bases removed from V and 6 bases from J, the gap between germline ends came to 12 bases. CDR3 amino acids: CASRTTRGNEQFF. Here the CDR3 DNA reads TGTGCCAGCAGGACGACTAGGGGCAATGAGCAGTTCTTC.

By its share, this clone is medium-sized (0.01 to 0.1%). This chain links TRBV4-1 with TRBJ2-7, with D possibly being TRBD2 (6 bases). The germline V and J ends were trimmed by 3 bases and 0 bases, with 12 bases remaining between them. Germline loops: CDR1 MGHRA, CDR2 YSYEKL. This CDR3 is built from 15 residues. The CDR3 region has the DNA TGCGCCAGCAGCCATCCGGGACTGAACTCCTACGAGCAGTACTTC. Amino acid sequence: CASSHPGLNSYEQYF.

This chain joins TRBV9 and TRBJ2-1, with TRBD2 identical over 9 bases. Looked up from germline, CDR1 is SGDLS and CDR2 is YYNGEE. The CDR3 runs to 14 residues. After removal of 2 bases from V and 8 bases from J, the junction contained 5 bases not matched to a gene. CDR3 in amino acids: CASSVSGRTDEQFF. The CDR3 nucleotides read TGTGCCAGCAGCGTCAGCGGGAGGACCGATGAGCAGTTCTTC.

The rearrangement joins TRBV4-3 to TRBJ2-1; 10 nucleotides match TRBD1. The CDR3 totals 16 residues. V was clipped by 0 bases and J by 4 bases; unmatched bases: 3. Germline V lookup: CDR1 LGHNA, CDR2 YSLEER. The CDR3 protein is CASSQDRQGAYNEQFF. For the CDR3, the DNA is TGCGCCAGCAGCCAAGACAGACAGGGGGCATACAATGAGCAGTTCTTC.

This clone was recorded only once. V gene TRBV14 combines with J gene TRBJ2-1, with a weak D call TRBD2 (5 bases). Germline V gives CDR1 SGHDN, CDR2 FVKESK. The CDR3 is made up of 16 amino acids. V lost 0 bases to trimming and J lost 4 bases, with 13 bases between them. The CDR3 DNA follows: TGTGCCAGCAGCCAAGATTGGAGCGGCAGTTACAATGAGCAGTTCTTC. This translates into CASSQDWSGSYNEQFF.

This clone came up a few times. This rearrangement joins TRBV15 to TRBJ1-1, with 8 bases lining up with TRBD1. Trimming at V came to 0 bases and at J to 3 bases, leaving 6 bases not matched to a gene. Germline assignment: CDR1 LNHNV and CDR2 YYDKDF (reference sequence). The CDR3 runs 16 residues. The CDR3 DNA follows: TGTGCCACCAGCAGAGATATTACGGGACAGGACACTGAAGCTTTCTTT. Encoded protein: CATSRDITGQDTEAFF.

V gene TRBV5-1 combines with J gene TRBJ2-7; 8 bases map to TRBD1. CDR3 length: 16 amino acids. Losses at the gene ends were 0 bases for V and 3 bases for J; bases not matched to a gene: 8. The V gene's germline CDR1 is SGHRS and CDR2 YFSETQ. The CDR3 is CASSLVNDRGFYEQYF. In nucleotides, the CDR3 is TGCGCCAGCAGCTTGGTCAACGACAGGGGTTTCTACGAGCAGTACTTC.

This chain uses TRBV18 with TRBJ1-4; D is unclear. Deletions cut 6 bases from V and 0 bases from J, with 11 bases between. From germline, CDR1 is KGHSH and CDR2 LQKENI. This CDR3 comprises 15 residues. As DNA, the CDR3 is TGTGCCAGCTCTCCGTTCAGGCCAACTAATGAAAAACTGTTTTTT. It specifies CASSPFRPTNEKLFF.

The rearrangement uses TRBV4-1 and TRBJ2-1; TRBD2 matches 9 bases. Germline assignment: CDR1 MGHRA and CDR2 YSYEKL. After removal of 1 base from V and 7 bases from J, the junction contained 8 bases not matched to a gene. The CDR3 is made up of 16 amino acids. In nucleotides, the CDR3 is TGCGCCAGCAGCCAAGTCCCGGGACTAGCCGGGAATGAGCAGTTCTTC. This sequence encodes CASSQVPGLAGNEQFF.

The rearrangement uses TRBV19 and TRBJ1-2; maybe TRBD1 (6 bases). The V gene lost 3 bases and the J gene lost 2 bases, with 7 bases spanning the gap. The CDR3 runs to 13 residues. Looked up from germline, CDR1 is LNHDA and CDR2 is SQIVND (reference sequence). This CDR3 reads CASSIGGNYGYTF. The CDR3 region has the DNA TGTGCCAGTAGTATTGGGGGCAACTATGGCTACACCTTC.

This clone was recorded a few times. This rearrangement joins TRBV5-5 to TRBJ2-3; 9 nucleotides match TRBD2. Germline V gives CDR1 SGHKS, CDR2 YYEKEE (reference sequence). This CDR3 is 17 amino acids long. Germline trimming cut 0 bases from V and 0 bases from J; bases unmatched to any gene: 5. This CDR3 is CASSLESGGSSTDTQYF. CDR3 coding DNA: TGTGCCAGCAGCTTGGAAAGCGGGGGGTCTAGCACAGATACGCAGTATTTT.

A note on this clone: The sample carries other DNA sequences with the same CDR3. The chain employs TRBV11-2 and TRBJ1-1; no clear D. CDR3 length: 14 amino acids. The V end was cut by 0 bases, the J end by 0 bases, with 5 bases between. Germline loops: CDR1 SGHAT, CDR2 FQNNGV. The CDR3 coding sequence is TGTGCCAGCAGCTTAGACAGGATGAACACTGAAGCTTTCTTT. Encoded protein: CASSLDRMNTEAFF.

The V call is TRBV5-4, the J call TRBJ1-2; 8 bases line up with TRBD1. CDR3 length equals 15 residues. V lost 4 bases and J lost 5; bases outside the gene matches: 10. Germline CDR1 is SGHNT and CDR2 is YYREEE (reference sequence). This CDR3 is CASSRGQANWYGYTF. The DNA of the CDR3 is TGTGCCAGCAGCCGGGGACAGGCGAATTGGTATGGCTACACCTTC.

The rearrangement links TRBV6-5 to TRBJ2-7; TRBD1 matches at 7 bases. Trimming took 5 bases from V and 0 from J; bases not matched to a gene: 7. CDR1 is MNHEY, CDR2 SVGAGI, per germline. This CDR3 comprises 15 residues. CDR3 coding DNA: TGTGCCAGCAGTCTAGAGGGACAGCACTCCTACGAGCAGTACTTC. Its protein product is CASSLEGQHSYEQYF.

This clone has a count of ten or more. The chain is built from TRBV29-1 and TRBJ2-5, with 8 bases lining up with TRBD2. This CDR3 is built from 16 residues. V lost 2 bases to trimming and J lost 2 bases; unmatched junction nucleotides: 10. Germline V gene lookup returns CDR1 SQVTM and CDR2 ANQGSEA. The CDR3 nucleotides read TGCAGCGTTGAATCGGGGGGGTTGGGCAGTCAAGAGACCCAGTACTTC. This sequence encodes CSVESGGLGSQETQYF.

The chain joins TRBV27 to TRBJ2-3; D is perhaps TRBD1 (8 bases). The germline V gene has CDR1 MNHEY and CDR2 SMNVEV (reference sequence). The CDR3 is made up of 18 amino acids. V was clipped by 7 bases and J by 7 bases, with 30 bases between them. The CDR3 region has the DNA TGTGCCAGCACCAACCTACTTCAACAGGGGGGGAGGTTAAATACGCAGTATTTT. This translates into CASTNLLQQGGRLNTQYF.

CDR3 sequence: CASNQGLTDTEAFF. CDR3 DNA sequence: TGTGCCAGCAACCAGGGTCTTACCGACACTGAAGCTTTCTTT. The chain uses TRBV5-4 and TRBJ1-1; D is perhaps TRBD1 (5 bases). Germline CDR1 and CDR2: SGHNT and YYREEE (reference sequence). The CDR3 is 14 residues long. V was cut by 6 bases and J by 3 bases, with 15 bases left in between. Drawing the rest from reference TRBV5-4 and TRBJ1-1, the complete variable domain is ETGVTQSPTHLIKTRGQQVTLRCSSQSGHNTVSWYQQALGQGPQFIFQYYREEENGRGNFPPRFSGLQFPNYSSELNVNALELDDSALYLCASNQGLTDTEAFFGQGTRLTVV.

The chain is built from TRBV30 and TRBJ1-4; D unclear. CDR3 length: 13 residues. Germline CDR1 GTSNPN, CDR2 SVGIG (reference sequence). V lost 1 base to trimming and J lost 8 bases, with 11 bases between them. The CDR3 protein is CAWSAQEREKLFF. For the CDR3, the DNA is TGTGCCTGGAGTGCCCAAGAGAGGGAAAAACTGTTTTTT.